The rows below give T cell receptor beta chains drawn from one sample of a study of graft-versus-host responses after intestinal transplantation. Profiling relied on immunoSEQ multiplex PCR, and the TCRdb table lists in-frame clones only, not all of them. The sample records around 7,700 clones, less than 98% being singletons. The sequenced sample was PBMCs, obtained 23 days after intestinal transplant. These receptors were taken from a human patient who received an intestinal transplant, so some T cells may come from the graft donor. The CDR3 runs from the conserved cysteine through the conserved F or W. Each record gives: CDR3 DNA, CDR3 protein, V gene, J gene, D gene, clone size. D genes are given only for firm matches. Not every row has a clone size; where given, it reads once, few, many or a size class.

CDR3 DNA: TGTGCCAGCAGCTGGGACGGGTCTTACGAGCAGTACTTC; CDR3 protein: CASSWDGSYEQYF; V gene: TRBV11-3; J gene: TRBJ2-7; D gene: .; clone size: .
CDR3 DNA: TGTGCCAGCAGCTCCGGGACAGGGCTAGAAAAACTGTTTTTT; CDR3 protein: CASSSGTGLEKLFF; V gene: TRBV13; J gene: TRBJ1-4; D gene: TRBD1; clone size: once
CDR3 DNA: TGTGCCAGTAGAACCGGGACAGGGGTAGATACGCAGTATTTT; CDR3 protein: CASRTGTGVDTQYF; V gene: TRBV19; J gene: TRBJ2-3; D gene: TRBD1; clone size: .
CDR3 DNA: TGTGCCAGCAGTTGGACTAGCGGTTACAATGAGCAGTTCTTC; CDR3 protein: CASSWTSGYNEQFF; V gene: TRBV28; J gene: TRBJ2-1; D gene: TRBD2; clone size: .
CDR3 DNA: TGTGCCAGTAGGGGGGGCTCTCTCTCCTACGAGCAGTACTTC; CDR3 protein: CASRGGSLSYEQYF; V gene: TRBV2; J gene: TRBJ2-7; D gene: .; clone size: .
CDR3 DNA: TGTGCCAGCAGCTTGGCCGGGGTAGACCCCTACAATGAGCAGTTCTTC; CDR3 protein: CASSLAGVDPYNEQFF; V gene: TRBV5-4; J gene: TRBJ2-1; D gene: .; clone size: .
CDR3 DNA: TGCGCCAGCAGCTTCCAGGGCTACGAGCAGTACTTC; CDR3 protein: CASSFQGYEQYF; V gene: TRBV5-1; J gene: TRBJ2-7; D gene: .; clone size: .
CDR3 DNA: TGCGCCAGCAGCTTGGGAGGGTTCCAGCCCCAGCATTTT; CDR3 protein: CASSLGGFQPQHF; V gene: TRBV5-1; J gene: TRBJ1-5; D gene: .; clone size: .
CDR3 DNA: TGTGCCAGCAGTCCCCGATTAGTCCCCTACGAGCAGTACTTC; CDR3 protein: CASSPRLVPYEQYF; V gene: TRBV6-5; J gene: TRBJ2-7; D gene: .; clone size: .
CDR3 DNA: TGTGCCAGCAGTTTCGGTGGGACGGTCTCCTACAATGAGCAGTTCTTC; CDR3 protein: CASSFGGTVSYNEQFF; V gene: TRBV28; J gene: TRBJ2-1; D gene: .; clone size: .
CDR3 DNA: TGTGCCAGCAGCTTAGCGGGGGCCACTTTCTATGGCTACACCTTC; CDR3 protein: CASSLAGATFYGYTF; V gene: TRBV7-3; J gene: TRBJ1-2; D gene: .; clone size: .
CDR3 DNA: TGTGCCAGTAGTATAGATCAAGGTACTGAGCAGTTCTTC; CDR3 protein: CASSIDQGTEQFF; V gene: TRBV19; J gene: TRBJ2-1; D gene: .; clone size: .
CDR3 DNA: TGTGCCAGTACATGGCTAGCGAACACCGGGGAGCTGTTTTTT; CDR3 protein: CASTWLANTGELFF; V gene: TRBV19; J gene: TRBJ2-2; D gene: .; clone size: .
CDR3 DNA: TGCGCCAGCAGCGCGGGACAGGGATCGAAAGGAAACACCATATATTTT; CDR3 protein: CASSAGQGSKGNTIYF; V gene: TRBV5-1; J gene: TRBJ1-3; D gene: TRBD1; clone size: .
CDR3 DNA: TGTGCCAGTAGTAGACAGAATTTGAACACTGAAGCTTTCTTT; CDR3 protein: CASSRQNLNTEAFF; V gene: TRBV19; J gene: TRBJ1-1; D gene: .; clone size: .
CDR3 DNA: TGTGCCAGCAGCTTGGTACGACTAGCGGGAGGATCAAATGAGCAGTTCTTC; CDR3 protein: CASSLVRLAGGSNEQFF; V gene: TRBV5-5; J gene: TRBJ2-1; D gene: TRBD2; clone size: .
CDR3 DNA: TGTGCCAGCAGTTTAAGCGGGAGATTCTCCTACGAGCAGTACTTC; CDR3 protein: CASSLSGRFSYEQYF; V gene: TRBV7-8; J gene: TRBJ2-7; D gene: TRBD2; clone size: .
CDR3 DNA: TGTGCCAGCAGCCAAGATCAAGGACAGCCCCAGCATTTT; CDR3 protein: CASSQDQGQPQHF; V gene: TRBV14; J gene: TRBJ1-5; D gene: .; clone size: .
CDR3 DNA: TGTGCCAGCAGTCGAGGGGACGGTGGATACGAGCAGTACTTC; CDR3 protein: CASSRGDGGYEQYF; V gene: TRBV2; J gene: TRBJ2-7; D gene: .; clone size: .
CDR3 DNA: TGCGCCAGCAGTGAAATGAACACTGAAGCTTTCTTT; CDR3 protein: CASSEMNTEAFF; V gene: TRBV10-2; J gene: TRBJ1-1; D gene: .; clone size: .
CDR3 DNA: TGTGCCAGCAATAGGGGGGGTTCCTACAATGAGCAGTTCTTC; CDR3 protein: CASNRGGSYNEQFF; V gene: TRBV25-1; J gene: TRBJ2-1; D gene: .; clone size: .
CDR3 DNA: TGTGCCAGCAGGGGGCAGGGGGACGATGAAAAACTGTTTTTT; CDR3 protein: CASRGQGDDEKLFF; V gene: TRBV27; J gene: TRBJ1-4; D gene: TRBD1; clone size: .
CDR3 DNA: TGTGCCAGCAGCTTAGGACTAGTGGGGGGTGACGAGCAGTTCTTC; CDR3 protein: CASSLGLVGGDEQFF; V gene: TRBV7-9; J gene: TRBJ2-1; D gene: .; clone size: .
CDR3 DNA: TGTGCCAGCAGCGTAGAAGTGGAGGGGCGGGAAAAACTGTTTTTT; CDR3 protein: CASSVEVEGREKLFF; V gene: TRBV9; J gene: TRBJ1-4; D gene: .; clone size: .
CDR3 DNA: TGCGCCAGCAGCCAAGGCTGGGCAGGAAGCTACGAGCAGTACTTC; CDR3 protein: CASSQGWAGSYEQYF; V gene: TRBV10-2; J gene: TRBJ2-7; D gene: .; clone size: .
CDR3 DNA: TGTGCCAGCAGTGGCAGCCCCCTCACCTACGAGCAGTACTTC; CDR3 protein: CASSGSPLTYEQYF; V gene: TRBV27; J gene: TRBJ2-7; D gene: .; clone size: .
CDR3 DNA: TGTGCCAGCAGCAACTCCTACGAGCAGTACTTC; CDR3 protein: CASSNSYEQYF; V gene: TRBV21-1; J gene: TRBJ2-7; D gene: .; clone size: .
CDR3 DNA: TGTGCCAGCAGCACACCTAGGTTTGAGGTGGGGAATGAGCAGTTCTTC; CDR3 protein: CASSTPRFEVGNEQFF; V gene: TRBV11-1; J gene: TRBJ2-1; D gene: .; clone size: .
CDR3 DNA: TGTGCCAGCAGCATAGGGGACAAACGCGAGCAGTACTTC; CDR3 protein: CASSIGDKREQYF; V gene: TRBV9; J gene: TRBJ2-7; D gene: .; clone size: once
CDR3 DNA: TGTGCCAGCAGCTTGCTAGCGGACAATGAGCAGTTCTTC; CDR3 protein: CASSLLADNEQFF; V gene: TRBV13; J gene: TRBJ2-1; D gene: TRBD2; clone size: .
CDR3 DNA: TGTGCCAGCAGTTATAGCGGGAGGGACTACGAGCAGTACTTC; CDR3 protein: CASSYSGRDYEQYF; V gene: TRBV6-6; J gene: TRBJ2-7; D gene: TRBD2; clone size: once
CDR3 DNA: TGTGCCAGCAGCTTGGAACGATTCCGGAACACTGAAGCTTTCTTT; CDR3 protein: CASSLERFRNTEAFF; V gene: TRBV5-4; J gene: TRBJ1-1; D gene: .; clone size: .
CDR3 DNA: TGCGCCAGCAGTGAGATGGGGAGTGAGCAGTTCTTC; CDR3 protein: CASSEMGSEQFF; V gene: TRBV10-2; J gene: TRBJ2-1; D gene: .; clone size: .
CDR3 DNA: TGCGCCAGCAGCTTCGGGCTAGCGGCCACCTACAATGAGCAGTTCTTC; CDR3 protein: CASSFGLAATYNEQFF; V gene: TRBV5-1; J gene: TRBJ2-1; D gene: TRBD2; clone size: .
CDR3 DNA: TGTGCCAGCAGTTACCAGGCGACCCACGAGCAGTACTTC; CDR3 protein: CASSYQATHEQYF; V gene: TRBV27; J gene: TRBJ2-7; D gene: .; clone size: .
CDR3 DNA: TGCGCCAGCAGTGAGTCAGGGATGTACTTC; CDR3 protein: CASSESGMYF; V gene: TRBV10-2; J gene: TRBJ2-7; D gene: .; clone size: .
CDR3 DNA: TGTGCCAGCTCACCACCGGCGGGGACTAGCGGGTTCCTGCTCTCCTACGAGCAGTACTTC; CDR3 protein: CASSPPAGTSGFLLSYEQYF; V gene: TRBV18; J gene: TRBJ2-7; D gene: TRBD2; clone size: .
CDR3 DNA: TGCAGCGCCCGGGACAGGGGGTACGAGCAGTACTTC; CDR3 protein: CSARDRGYEQYF; V gene: TRBV29-1; J gene: TRBJ2-7; D gene: TRBD1; clone size: .